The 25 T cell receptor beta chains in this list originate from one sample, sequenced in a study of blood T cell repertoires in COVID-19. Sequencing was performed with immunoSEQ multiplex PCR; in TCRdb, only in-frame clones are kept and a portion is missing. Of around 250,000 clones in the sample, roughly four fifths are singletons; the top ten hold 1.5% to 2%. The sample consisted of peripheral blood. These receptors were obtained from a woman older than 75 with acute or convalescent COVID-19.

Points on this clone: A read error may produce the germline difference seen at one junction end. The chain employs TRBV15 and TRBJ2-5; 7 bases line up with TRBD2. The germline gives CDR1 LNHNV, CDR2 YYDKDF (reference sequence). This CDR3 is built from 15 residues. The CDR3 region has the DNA TGTGCCACCACCAGAGGGAGGGGACCCCAAGAGACCCAGTACTTC. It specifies CATTRGRGPQETQYF.

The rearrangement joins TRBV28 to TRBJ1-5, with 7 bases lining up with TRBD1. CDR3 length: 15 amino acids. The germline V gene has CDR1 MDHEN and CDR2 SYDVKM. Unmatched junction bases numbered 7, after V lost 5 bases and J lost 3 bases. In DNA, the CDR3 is TGTGCCAGCAGTCAGGTAGGGACAGACAATCAGCCCCAGCATTTT. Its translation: CASSQVGTDNQPQHF.

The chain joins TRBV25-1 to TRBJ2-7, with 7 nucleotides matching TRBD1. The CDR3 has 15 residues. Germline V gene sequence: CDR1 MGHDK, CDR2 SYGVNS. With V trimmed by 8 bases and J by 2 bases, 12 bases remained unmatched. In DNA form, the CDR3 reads TGTGCCAGCGGACTCCGGGACAGCCTTCCCTACGAGCAGTACTTC. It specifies CASGLRDSLPYEQYF.

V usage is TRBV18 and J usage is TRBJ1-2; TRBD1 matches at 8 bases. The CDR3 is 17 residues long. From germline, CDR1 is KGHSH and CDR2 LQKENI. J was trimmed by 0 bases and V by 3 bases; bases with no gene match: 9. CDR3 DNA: TGTGCCAGCTCACCCCGACAGGGGACCCAAGCTAACTATGGCTACACCTTC. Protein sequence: CASSPRQGTQANYGYTF.

In DNA form, the CDR3 reads TGTGCCAGCAGCCATCCGGGGACTTCCTACAATGAGCAGTTCTTC. This translates into CASSHPGTSYNEQFF. The chain employs TRBV11-2 and TRBJ2-1; possible D gene TRBD2, 6 bases. The germline V gene encodes CDR1 SGHAT and CDR2 FQNNGV. Trimming pared 5 bases from V and 1 base from J, leaving 12 bases between. This CDR3 spans 15 amino acids.

The CDR3 coding sequence is TGTGCCAGTAATCTACAGGGAAACACTGAAGCTTTCTTT. It yields the protein CASNLQGNTEAFF. This chain links TRBV19 with TRBJ1-1, with D possibly matching TRBD1 (6 bases). CDR3 length: 13 residues. V dropped 7 bases and J dropped 2 bases, with 11 bases sitting between them. Germline lookup yields CDR1 LNHDA and CDR2 SQIVND (reference sequence).

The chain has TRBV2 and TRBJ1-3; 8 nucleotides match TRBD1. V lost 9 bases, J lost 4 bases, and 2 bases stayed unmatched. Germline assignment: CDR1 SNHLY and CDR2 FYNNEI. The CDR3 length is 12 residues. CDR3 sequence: CARTGVGNTIYF. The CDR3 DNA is TGTGCCAGGACAGGGGTCGGAAACACCATATATTTT.

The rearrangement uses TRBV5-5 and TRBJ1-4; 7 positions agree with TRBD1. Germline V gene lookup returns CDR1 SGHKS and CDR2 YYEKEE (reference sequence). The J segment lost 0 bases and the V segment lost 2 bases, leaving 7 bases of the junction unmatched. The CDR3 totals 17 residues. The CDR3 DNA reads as TGTGCCAGCAGCTTCAGGGGGGCTATTGCAACTAATGAAAAACTGTTTTTT. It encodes CASSFRGAIATNEKLFF.

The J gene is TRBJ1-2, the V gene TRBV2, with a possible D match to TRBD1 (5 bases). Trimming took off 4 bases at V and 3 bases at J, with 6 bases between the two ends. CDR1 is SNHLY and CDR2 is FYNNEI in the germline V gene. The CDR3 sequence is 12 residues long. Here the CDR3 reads CASSVRDYGYTF. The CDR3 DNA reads TGTGCCAGCAGTGTCAGGGACTATGGCTACACCTTC.

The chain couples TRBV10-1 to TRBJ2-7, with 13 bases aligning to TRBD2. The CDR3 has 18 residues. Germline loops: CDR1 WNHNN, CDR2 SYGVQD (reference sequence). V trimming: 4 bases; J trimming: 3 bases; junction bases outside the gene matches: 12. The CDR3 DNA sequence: TGCGCCAGCAGTGGGGAGAGGACTAGCGGGGGCCCCGACTACGAGCAGTACTTC. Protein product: CASSGERTSGGPDYEQYF.

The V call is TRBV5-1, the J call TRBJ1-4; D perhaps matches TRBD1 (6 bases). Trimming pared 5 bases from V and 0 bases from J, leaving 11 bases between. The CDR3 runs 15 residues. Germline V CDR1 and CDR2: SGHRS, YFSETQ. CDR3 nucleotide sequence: TGCGCCAGCAGGACTGAGGGGGCAACTAATGAAAAACTGTTTTTT. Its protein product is CASRTEGATNEKLFF.

CDR3 amino acids: CASSLLLAGMYYEQYF. For the CDR3, the DNA is TGTGCCAGCAGCCTTCTCCTGGCCGGGATGTACTACGAGCAGTACTTC. The J gene is TRBJ2-7, the V gene TRBV3-1 (or the pseudogene TRBV3-2); maybe TRBD2 (5 bases). CDR1 is LGHDT and CDR2 is YNNKEL in the germline V gene (reference sequence). The CDR3 runs 16 residues. V shed 4 bases and J shed 3 bases, with 19 bases lying between them.

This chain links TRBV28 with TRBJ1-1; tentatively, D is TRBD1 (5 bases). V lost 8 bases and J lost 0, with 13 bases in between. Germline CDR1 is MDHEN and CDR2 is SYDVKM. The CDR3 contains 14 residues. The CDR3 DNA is TGTGCCAGCTCCATCCAGGGTTTGAACACTGAAGCTTTCTTT. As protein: CASSIQGLNTEAFF. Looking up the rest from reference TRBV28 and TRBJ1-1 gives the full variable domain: DVKVTQSSRYLVKRTGEKVFLECVQDMDHENMFWYRQDPGLGLRLIYFSYDVKMKEKGDIPEGYSVSREKKERFSLILESASTNQTSMYLCASSIQGLNTEAFFGQGTRLTVV.

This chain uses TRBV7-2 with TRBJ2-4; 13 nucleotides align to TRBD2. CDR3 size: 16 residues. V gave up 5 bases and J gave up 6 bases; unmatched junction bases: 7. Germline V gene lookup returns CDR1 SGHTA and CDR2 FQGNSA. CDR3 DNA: TGTGCCAGCAGCCCGAGGACTAGCGGGAGCCTAAACATTCAGTACTTC. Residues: CASSPRTSGSLNIQYF.

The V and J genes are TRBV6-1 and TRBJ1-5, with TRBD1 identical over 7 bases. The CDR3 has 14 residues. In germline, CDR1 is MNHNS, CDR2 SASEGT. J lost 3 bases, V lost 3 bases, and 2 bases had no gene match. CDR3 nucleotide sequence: TGTGCCAGCAGTGAGACAGGGCCCAATCAGCCCCAGCATTTT. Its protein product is CASSETGPNQPQHF.

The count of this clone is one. The CDR3 DNA reads as TGTGCCAGCAGCTTATCCCCCCCACGGGGCAATCAGCCCCAGCATTTT. Translation: CASSLSPPRGNQPQHF. The chain employs TRBV7-6 and TRBJ1-5; D not resolved. Germline V gene data show CDR1 as SGHVS and CDR2 as FNYEAQ. Trimming pared 2 bases from V and 2 bases from J, leaving 13 bases between. The CDR3 is made up of 16 amino acids.

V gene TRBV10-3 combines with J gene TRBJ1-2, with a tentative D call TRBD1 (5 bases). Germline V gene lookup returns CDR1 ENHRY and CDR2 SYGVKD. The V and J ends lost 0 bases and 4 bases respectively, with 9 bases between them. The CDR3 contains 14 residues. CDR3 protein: CAISESGAGYGYTF. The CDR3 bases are TGTGCCATCAGTGAGTCAGGGGCTGGCTATGGCTACACCTTC.

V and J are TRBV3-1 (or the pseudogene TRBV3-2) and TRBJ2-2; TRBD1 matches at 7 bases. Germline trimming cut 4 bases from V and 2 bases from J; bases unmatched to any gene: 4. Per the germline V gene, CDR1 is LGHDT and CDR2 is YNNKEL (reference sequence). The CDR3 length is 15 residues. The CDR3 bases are TGTGCCAGCAGCCCCGGACAGGATAACACCGGGGAGCTGTTTTTT. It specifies CASSPGQDNTGELFF.

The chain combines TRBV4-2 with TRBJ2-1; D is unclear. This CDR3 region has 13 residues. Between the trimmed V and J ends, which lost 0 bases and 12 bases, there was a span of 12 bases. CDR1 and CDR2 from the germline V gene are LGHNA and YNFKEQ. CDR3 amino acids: CASSQDRSVGQFF. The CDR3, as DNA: TGTGCCAGCAGCCAAGACAGGTCCGTCGGGCAGTTCTTC.

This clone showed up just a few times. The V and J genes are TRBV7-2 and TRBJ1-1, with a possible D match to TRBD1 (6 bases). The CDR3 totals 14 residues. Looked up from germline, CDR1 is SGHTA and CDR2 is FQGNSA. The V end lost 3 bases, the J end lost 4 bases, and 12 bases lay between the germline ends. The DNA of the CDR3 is TGTGCCAGCAGCTTTCAGGGGCAGGGCACTGAAGCTTTCTTT. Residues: CASSFQGQGTEAFF.

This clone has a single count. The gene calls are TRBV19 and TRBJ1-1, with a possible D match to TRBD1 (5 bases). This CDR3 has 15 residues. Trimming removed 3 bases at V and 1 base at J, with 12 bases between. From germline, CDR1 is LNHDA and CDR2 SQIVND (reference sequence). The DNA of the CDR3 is TGTGCCAGTAGTATGGGGGGGACGGCGAACACTGAAGCTTTCTTT. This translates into CASSMGGTANTEAFF.

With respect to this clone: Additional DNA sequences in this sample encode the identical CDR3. This CDR3 is CASSYSMRLSYEQYF. The CDR3 bases are TGTGCCAGCAGTTACTCGATGCGGCTTTCCTACGAGCAGTACTTC. The chain couples TRBV6-2 or TRBV6-3 to TRBJ2-7; D is undetermined. The CDR3 length is 15 residues. Per the germline V gene, CDR1 is MNHEY and CDR2 is SVGEGT. Trimming left V 0 bases short and J 1 base short, with 10 bases between.

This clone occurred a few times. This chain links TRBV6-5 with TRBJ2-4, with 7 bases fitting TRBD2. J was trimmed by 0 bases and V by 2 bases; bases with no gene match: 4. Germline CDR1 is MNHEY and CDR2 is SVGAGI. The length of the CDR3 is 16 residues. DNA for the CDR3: TGTGCCAGCAGTTACGTCGGCGGGAGAGCCAAAAACATTCAGTACTTC. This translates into CASSYVGGRAKNIQYF.

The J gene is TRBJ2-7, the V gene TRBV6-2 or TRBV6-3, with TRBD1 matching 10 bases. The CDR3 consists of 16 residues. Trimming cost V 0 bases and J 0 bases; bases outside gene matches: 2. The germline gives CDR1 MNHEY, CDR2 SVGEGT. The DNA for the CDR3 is TGTGCCAGCAGTTACTCTGGGACAGGGGTCTCCTACGAGCAGTACTTC. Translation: CASSYSGTGVSYEQYF.

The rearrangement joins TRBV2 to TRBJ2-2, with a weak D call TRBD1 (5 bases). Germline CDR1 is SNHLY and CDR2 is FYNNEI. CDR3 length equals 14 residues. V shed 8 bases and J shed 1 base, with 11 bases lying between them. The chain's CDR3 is CASDKDKNTGELFF. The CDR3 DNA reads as TGTGCCAGCGATAAGGACAAGAACACCGGGGAGCTGTTTTTT.